A single T cell receptor beta chain is shown here with its context. This record belongs to a study of T-cell reconstitution after alpha-beta-depleted transplantation in children. As it was prepared, the TCRbeta library received unique molecular identifiers. TCRdb processed the PCR reads anew with MiXCR; each CDR3 protein has one entry. The sample has just over 950,000 distinct CDR3 sequences, about 29% seen once. The V gene lost 3 bases and the J gene lost 2 bases, with 7 bases spanning the gap. This CDR3 has 13 amino acids. The source material was PBMCs, mostly from graft donor cells, sampled 360 days after TCRalphabeta/CD19-depleted stem cell transplant. This chain connects TRBV12-3 or TRBV12-4 to TRBJ1-2, with unresolved D. This sequence originates from a boy in the first two years of life who had a stem cell transplant for SCID, so the T cells may come from the graft donor. CDR3: CASSFKHNYGYTF. The CDR3 DNA sequence: TGTGCCAGCAGTTTTAAACACAACTATGGCTACACCTTC.